Each of the 6 T cell receptor beta chains below was sequenced from the same sample in a study of blood T cell repertoires in COVID-19. TCRdb keeps only in-frame clones here, not all; method: immunoSEQ multiplex PCR. The sample records approximately 330,000 clones, 80% to 90% being singletons. Sequencing was carried out using PBMCs or T cells enriched from blood (not recorded which). All receptors come from a woman in her 40s with acute COVID-19.

DNA for the CDR3: TGTGCCAGCAGCTTTATGGACACGGGCAATCAGCCCCAGCATTTT. Protein product: CASSFMDTGNQPQHF. J is TRBJ1-5 and V is TRBV7-2; possible D gene TRBD1, 5 bases. The germline CDR1 and CDR2 sequences are SGHTA and FQGNSA. The CDR3 extends over 15 amino acids. Trimming removed 3 bases at V and 2 bases at J, with 11 bases between. Filled out from reference TRBV7-2 and TRBJ1-5, the complete variable domain reads GAGVSQSPSNKVTEKGKDVELRCDPISGHTALYWYRQSLGQGLEFLIYFQGNSAPDKSGLPSDRFSAERTGGSVSTLTIQRTQQEDSAVYLCASSFMDTGNQPQHFGDGTRLSIL.

The chain carries TRBV11-2 and TRBJ2-5; perhaps TRBD2 as D (6 bases). The germline V and J ends were trimmed by 2 bases and 4 bases, with 14 bases remaining between them. This CDR3 spans 15 amino acids. The germline V gene encodes CDR1 SGHAT and CDR2 FQNNGV. As DNA, the CDR3 is TGTGCCAGCAGCTTATCGCTTGGGGGAGGAGAGACCCAGTACTTC. Protein product: CASSLSLGGGETQYF. Supplemented by reference TRBV11-2 and TRBJ2-5, the full variable domain reads EAGVAQSPRYKIIEKRQSVAFWCNPISGHATLYWYQQILGQGPKLLIQFQNNGVVDDSQLPKDRFSAERLKGVDSTLKIQPAKLEDSAVYLCASSLSLGGGETQYFGPGTRLLVL.

This clone was observed a single time. The V call is TRBV6-2 or TRBV6-3, the J call TRBJ1-2, with 8 bases identical to TRBD1. The CDR3 loop spans 12 amino acids. The V gene end was trimmed by 5 bases and the J gene end by 8 bases; junction bases not matched to a gene: 4. The germline V gene encodes CDR1 MNHEY and CDR2 SVGEGT. As DNA, the CDR3 is TGTGCCAGCAGTCACAGGGGGAAGGGCTACACCTTC. It yields the protein CASSHRGKGYTF.

J is TRBJ2-7 and V is TRBV6-2 or TRBV6-3, with unresolved D. CDR1 and CDR2 (germline): MNHEY, SVGEGT. The V and J ends lost 6 bases and 6 bases respectively, with 18 bases between them. This CDR3 spans 14 amino acids. The chain's CDR3 is CASSSQYTAAEQYF. In DNA form, the CDR3 reads TGTGCCAGCAGCTCCCAATATACCGCGGCCGAGCAGTACTTC.

This chain connects TRBV18 to TRBJ1-2, with 7 bases aligning to TRBD1. Germline assignment: CDR1 KGHSH and CDR2 LQKENI. Losses at the gene ends were 0 bases for V and 2 bases for J; bases not matched to a gene: 3. This CDR3 is built from 15 residues. In nucleotides, the CDR3 is TGTGCCAGCTCACCACCAGACAGGGACAACTATGGCTACACCTTC. It yields the protein CASSPPDRDNYGYTF. Complete variable domain (other parts from reference TRBV18 and TRBJ1-2): NAGVMQNPRHLVRRRGQEARLRCSPMKGHSHVYWYRQLPEEGLKFMVYLQKENIIDESGMPKERFSAEFPKEGPSILRIQQVVRGDSAAYFCASSPPDRDNYGYTFGSGTRLTVV.

The CDR3 DNA reads as TGTGCCAGCAGATGGGACAGCTATAATTCACCCCTCCACTTT. This translates into CASRWDSYNSPLHF. This chain joins TRBV27 and TRBJ1-6, with 7 bases matching TRBD1. After removal of 6 bases from V and 3 bases from J, the junction contained 2 bases not matched to a gene. Looked up from germline, CDR1 is MNHEY and CDR2 is SMNVEV (reference sequence). The CDR3 loop spans 14 amino acids.